The 22 T cell receptor beta chains in this list originate from one sample, sequenced in a study of shared clonotypes between healthy human individuals. Repertoires were generated with immunoSEQ multiplex PCR, while TCRdb's copy carries only in-frame clones and drops some. The sample contains about 2,200,000 clones, 90% to 95% of which appear only once. Naive CD8 cells lacked CD45RO and underwent positive selection for CCR7, leaving out terminally differentiated effector memory CD45RA+ cells. The sample comprised naive CD8+ T cells from PBMCs. The receptors originated from a man between 18 and 29 years old in good health. Some clones in this sample may be carry-over from other donors' samples.

Points on this clone: The junction departs from germline at one end; a sequencing error may be responsible. This chain links TRBV5-8 with TRBJ2-4; 8 bases fit TRBD2. Germline lookup yields CDR1 SGHTS and CDR2 YDEGEE. The CDR3 is 14 amino acids. For the CDR3, the DNA is TGTGCCAGCAGCCCCGTGGTTATGCGGGAGGCCGGGAGCTTC. Translated: CASSPVVMREAGSF.

The chain carries TRBV6-1 and TRBJ2-5, with D tentatively TRBD2 (6 bases). The CDR3 is 15 residues long. CDR1 is MNHNS, CDR2 SASEGT, per germline. V lost 4 bases and J lost 3, with 15 bases in between. As DNA, the CDR3 is TGTGCCAGCAGTGCTCGACTAGTACTCGAAGAGACCCAGTACTTC. Encoded protein: CASSARLVLEETQYF.

The V call is TRBV10-2, the J call TRBJ1-1; D may be TRBD1 (5 bases). Deletions cut 2 bases from V and 0 bases from J, with 16 bases between. Per the germline V gene, CDR1 is WSHSY and CDR2 is SAAADI. The CDR3 runs 17 residues. CDR3 sequence (DNA): TGCGCCAGCAGTGAGGAATTGACAGAGGAAATGAACACTGAAGCTTTCTTT. It codes for CASSEELTEEMNTEAFF.

The genes are TRBV27 and TRBJ1-1; possible D gene TRBD1, 5 bases. Between the trimmed V and J ends, which lost 4 bases and 0 bases, there was a span of 15 bases. The CDR3 runs to 16 residues. Germline V gives CDR1 MNHEY, CDR2 SMNVEV (reference sequence). This CDR3 is CASSSIPGPMNTEAFF. For the CDR3, the DNA is TGTGCCAGCAGTTCAATCCCGGGACCCATGAACACTGAAGCTTTCTTT.

The chain links TRBV13 to TRBJ2-3, with TRBD1 as a possible D gene (7 bases). The CDR3 sequence is 15 residues long. The germline CDR1 and CDR2 sequences are PRHDT and FYEKMQ (reference sequence). Trimming shortened V by 1 base and J by 3 bases, and 11 bases separated the two germline ends. The CDR3 here is CASSLAPGGTDTQYF. The CDR3 DNA is TGTGCCAGCAGCTTAGCCCCAGGGGGGACAGATACGCAGTATTTT.

A single count supports this clone. The sample holds other DNA sequences that translate to the same CDR3. The rearrangement uses TRBV6-5 and TRBJ1-2; D unresolved. This CDR3 spans 13 amino acids. The V end was cut by 0 bases, the J end by 7 bases, with 9 bases between. Germline V gene lookup returns CDR1 MNHEY and CDR2 SVGAGI. The CDR3 spells CASSYSEGSGYTF. CDR3 nucleotide sequence: TGTGCCAGCAGTTACTCCGAGGGTAGTGGCTACACCTTC.

V and J are TRBV4-3 and TRBJ1-4; D is unclear. The germline CDR1 and CDR2 sequences are LGHNA and YSLEER. Trimming pared 0 bases from V and 8 bases from J, leaving 16 bases between. The CDR3 totals 16 residues. CDR3 protein: CASSQDGIPTDEKLFF. CDR3 nucleotide sequence: TGCGCCAGCAGCCAAGATGGTATACCCACGGACGAAAAACTGTTTTTT.

The chain carries TRBV5-6 and TRBJ2-7; 11 nucleotides line up with TRBD2. Germline V gene data show CDR1 as SGHDT and CDR2 as YYEEEE. The CDR3 contains 14 residues. The trim removed 4 bases at V and 4 bases at J, leaving 4 bases unmatched. The CDR3 spells CASSQGLAVYEQYF. CDR3 nucleotide sequence: TGTGCCAGCAGCCAGGGACTAGCGGTTTACGAGCAGTACTTC.

This chain uses TRBV6-5 with TRBJ2-1, with TRBD2 matching 10 bases. With V trimmed by 2 bases and J by 6 bases, 4 bases remained unmatched. Germline V gene data show CDR1 as MNHEY and CDR2 as SVGAGI. The CDR3 is 15 amino acids. The CDR3 DNA reads TGTGCCAGCAGTTACGCGACTAGCGGGTCCAATGAGCAGTTCTTC. Protein product: CASSYATSGSNEQFF.

This clone was found once. The V and J genes are TRBV5-1 and TRBJ2-7; 9 nucleotides align to TRBD1. The CDR3 consists of 14 residues. Trimming removed 4 bases from V and 5 bases from J; junction bases left unmatched: 7. Germline V gene sequence: CDR1 SGHRS, CDR2 YFSETQ. The CDR3 coding sequence is TGCGCCAGCAGCCCCCGGGACAGGGAGAACGAGCAGTACTTC. This gives the protein CASSPRDRENEQYF.

The chain joins TRBV28 to TRBJ1-1; D gene unclear. The CDR3 contains 14 residues. Germline values: CDR1 MDHEN, CDR2 SYDVKM. V gave up 4 bases and J gave up 5 bases, with 14 bases separating them. Here the CDR3 reads CASSSTGWGTEAFF. CDR3 coding DNA: TGTGCCAGCAGTTCGACGGGTTGGGGAACTGAAGCTTTCTTT.

The J gene is TRBJ1-1, the V gene TRBV5-6; no reliable D call. V lost 2 bases to trimming and J lost 4 bases, with 12 bases between them. Germline V CDR1 and CDR2: SGHDT, YYEEEE. The CDR3 runs 14 residues. DNA of the CDR3: TGTGCCAGCAGCTTCAACCGTGCTGCCACTGAAGCTTTCTTT. This codes for CASSFNRAATEAFF. Looking up the rest from reference TRBV5-6 and TRBJ1-1 gives the full variable domain: DAGVTQSPTHLIKTRGQQVTLRCSPKSGHDTVSWYQQALGQGPQFIFQYYEEEERQRGNFPDRFSGHQFPNYSSELNVNALLLGDSALYLCASSFNRAATEAFFGQGTRLTVV.

The V gene is TRBV15, the J gene TRBJ2-2; 9 nucleotides align to TRBD1. The germline V gene has CDR1 LNHNV and CDR2 YYDKDF (reference sequence). The CDR3 is made up of 19 amino acids. After removal of 2 bases from V and 2 bases from J, the junction contained 12 bases not matched to a gene. DNA for the CDR3: TGTGCCACCAGCAGAAGTCGACCCAGGACAGGGGCTAACACCGGGGAGCTGTTTTTT. This encodes CATSRSRPRTGANTGELFF.

The rearrangement uses TRBV10-3 and TRBJ2-1; 11 bases match TRBD2. The ends lost 6 bases at V and 6 bases at J; junction bases unmatched: 4. The germline gives CDR1 ENHRY, CDR2 SYGVKD. This CDR3 has 14 residues. As DNA, the CDR3 is TGTGCCATCAGCGATAGCGGGAGGGCCAATGAGCAGTTCTTC. Translating gives CAISDSGRANEQFF.

This chain joins TRBV11-3 and TRBJ2-1; 9 bases match TRBD2. CDR3 length equals 15 residues. V was clipped by 4 bases and J by 4 bases; unmatched bases: 5. CDR1 and CDR2 from the germline V gene are SGHNT and YENEEA. DNA of the CDR3: TGTGCCAGCAGCTCCAGACTAGCGGTTTACAATGAGCAGTTCTTC. Its translation: CASSSRLAVYNEQFF.

V is TRBV4-1 and J is TRBJ2-4, with TRBD1 as a possible D gene (5 bases). The CDR3 runs to 15 residues. Trimming took 0 bases from V and 5 from J, leaving 11 bases between them. Germline assignment: CDR1 MGHRA and CDR2 YSYEKL. In nucleotides, the CDR3 is TGCGCCAGCAGCCAAGATCTGGGCAGGGAAAACATTCAGTACTTC. Amino acids: CASSQDLGRENIQYF.

This clone was recorded once. This rearrangement joins TRBV2 to TRBJ2-7; a possible D gene is TRBD1 (6 bases). This CDR3 is built from 17 residues. Trimming took 7 bases from V and 0 from J, leaving 22 bases between them. Germline V gene lookup returns CDR1 SNHLY and CDR2 FYNNEI. CDR3 nucleotides: TGTGCCAGCATGACCGCCGTCAGGACAGTGAGCTCCTACGAGCAGTACTTC. Its protein is CASMTAVRTVSSYEQYF.

J is TRBJ2-3 and V is TRBV15; D perhaps matches TRBD1 (5 bases). CDR1 is LNHNV and CDR2 is YYDKDF in the germline V gene (reference sequence). V was shortened by 5 bases and J by 6 bases, with 18 bases between the two germline ends. CDR3 size: 15 residues. The CDR3 is CATSEKQGSWDTQYF. DNA for the CDR3: TGTGCCACCAGCGAAAAGCAGGGCAGCTGGGATACGCAGTATTTT.

This clone occurred once. The same CDR3 also results from other DNA sequences found in this sample. The rearrangement links TRBV7-2 to TRBJ2-7; 9 nucleotides line up with TRBD1. CDR1 is SGHTA, CDR2 FQGNSA, per germline. The CDR3 runs to 14 residues. The V gene end was trimmed by 4 bases and the J gene end by 4 bases; junction bases not matched to a gene: 5. The CDR3 reads CASSSRDRVYEQYF. CDR3 DNA: TGTGCCAGCAGCTCCCGGGACAGGGTGTACGAGCAGTACTTC. The whole variable domain, filled in from reference TRBV7-2 and TRBJ2-7, reads GAGVSQSPSNKVTEKGKDVELRCDPISGHTALYWYRQSLGQGLEFLIYFQGNSAPDKSGLPSDRFSAERTGGSVSTLTIQRTQQEDSAVYLCASSSRDRVYEQYFGPGTRLTVT.

The V call is TRBV9, the J call TRBJ2-5; 9 positions match TRBD2. Per germline, CDR1 SGDLS and CDR2 YYNGEE. The J segment lost 5 bases and the V segment lost 3 bases, leaving 5 bases of the junction unmatched. The CDR3 runs to 14 residues. The CDR3 loop is CASSGREGVETQYF. In DNA form, the CDR3 reads TGTGCCAGCAGCGGGCGGGAGGGGGTTGAGACCCAGTACTTC.

V is TRBV2 and J is TRBJ2-6; D might be TRBD2 (5 bases). Germline lookup yields CDR1 SNHLY and CDR2 FYNNEI. This CDR3 comprises 15 residues. V was cut by 1 base and J by 8 bases, with 12 bases left in between. CDR3 in amino acids: CASSEVGGTPNVLTF. DNA for the CDR3: TGTGCCAGCAGTGAAGTAGGAGGTACGCCCAACGTCCTGACTTTC.

The gene calls are TRBV23-1 and TRBJ1-2; 8 bases line up with TRBD1. TRBV23-1 is placed among ORFs of uncertain function. J lost 2 bases, V lost 3 bases, and 2 bases had no gene match. CDR3 size: 14 residues. The CDR3: CASSQRTGNYGYTF. CDR3 sequence (DNA): TGCGCCAGCAGTCAGCGGACAGGGAACTATGGCTACACCTTC.